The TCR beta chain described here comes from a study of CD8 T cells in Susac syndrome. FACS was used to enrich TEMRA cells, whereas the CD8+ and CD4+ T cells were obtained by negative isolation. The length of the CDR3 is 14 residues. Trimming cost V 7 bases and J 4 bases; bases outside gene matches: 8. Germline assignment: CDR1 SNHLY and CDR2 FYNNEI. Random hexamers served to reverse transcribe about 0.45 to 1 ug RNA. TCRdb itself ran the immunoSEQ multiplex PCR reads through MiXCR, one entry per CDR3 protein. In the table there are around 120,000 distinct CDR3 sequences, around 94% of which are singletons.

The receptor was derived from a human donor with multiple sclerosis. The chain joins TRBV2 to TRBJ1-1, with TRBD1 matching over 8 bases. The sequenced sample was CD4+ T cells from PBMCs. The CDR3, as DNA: TGTGCCAGCATGACAGGGGCCGGCCTCACTGAAGCTTTCTTT. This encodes CASMTGAGLTEAFF.